This entry lists 25 T cell receptor beta chains sequenced from one sample in a study of cytomegalovirus exposure and HLA in healthy donors. Some clones are missing from TCRdb's copy, which holds only in-frame ones; the method was immunoSEQ multiplex PCR. The table lists about 150,000 clones, less than 90% of them singletons. The sequenced sample was PBMCs. The source of these receptors is a woman aged 18 to 35 in good health and CMV-seropositive.

This rearrangement joins TRBV5-1 to TRBJ2-7; TRBD2 aligns across 8 bases. Germline CDR1 and CDR2: SGHRS and YFSETQ. This CDR3 comprises 16 residues. J lost 0 bases, V lost 0 bases, and 5 bases had no gene match. The CDR3 loop reads CASSLEPSGSSYEQYF. Written as DNA, the CDR3 is TGCGCCAGCAGCTTGGAGCCTAGCGGGTCCTCCTACGAGCAGTACTTC.

The chain has TRBV7-3 and TRBJ2-1, with a tentative D call TRBD1 (6 bases). Germline lookup yields CDR1 SGHTA and CDR2 FQGTGA. The CDR3 length is 13 residues. V was shortened by 5 bases and J by 8 bases, with 13 bases between the two germline ends. The CDR3, as DNA: TGTGCCAGCAGCGTCACAGGGCGCGATGAGCAGTTCTTC. Translation gives CASSVTGRDEQFF.

The chain links TRBV7-9 to TRBJ2-3; D possibly corresponds to TRBD2 (5 bases). The CDR3 loop spans 14 amino acids. Germline V gives CDR1 SEHNR, CDR2 FQNEAQ (reference sequence). Trimming pared 3 bases from V and 4 bases from J, leaving 11 bases between. The CDR3 reads CASSFTIGADTQYF. CDR3 coding DNA: TGTGCCAGCAGCTTTACCATCGGGGCAGATACGCAGTATTTT.

This rearrangement joins TRBV5-1 to TRBJ2-3; TRBD1 might be the D (5 bases). The V end lost 4 bases, the J end lost 5 bases, and 20 bases lay between the germline ends. Germline CDR1 and CDR2: SGHRS and YFSETQ. The CDR3 loop spans 16 amino acids. For the CDR3, the DNA is TGCGCCAGCAGCCCAGGGCGGAGTTTTGTTGGAGATACGCAGTATTTT. Translation gives CASSPGRSFVGDTQYF.

In DNA form, the CDR3 reads TGTGCCAGTAGTTGGGGCGGGGATGAAGCTTTCTTT. Translation: CASSWGGDEAFF. This chain uses TRBV19 with TRBJ1-1; possible D gene TRBD1, 5 bases. CDR3 size: 12 residues. From germline, CDR1 is LNHDA and CDR2 SQIVND (reference sequence). The V end lost 5 bases, the J end lost 7 bases, and 11 bases lay between the germline ends.

The chain joins TRBV21-1 to TRBJ1-1; TRBD1 reflects the table's D call only, with no check against the DNA. TRBV21-1 is a documented pseudogene. This CDR3 is 13 amino acids long. Here the CDR3 reads CASNRGPNTEAFF. CDR3 DNA sequence: TGTGCCAGCAACAGGGGGCCGAACACTGAAGCTTTCTTT.

This sequence joins TRBV28 and TRBJ2-7; perhaps TRBD1 as D (6 bases). This CDR3 has 13 amino acids. Trimming pared 6 bases from V and 5 bases from J, leaving 14 bases between. The germline gives CDR1 MDHEN, CDR2 SYDVKM. This chain's CDR3 is CASSTGYRDEQYF. In DNA form, the CDR3 reads TGTGCCAGCAGCACAGGGTATCGGGACGAGCAGTACTTC.

The J gene is TRBJ2-7, the V gene TRBV19; TRBD2 matches 8 bases. CDR3 length: 14 amino acids. J lost 3 bases, V lost 6 bases, and 7 bases had no gene match. CDR1 and CDR2 (germline): LNHDA, SQIVND (reference sequence). As DNA, the CDR3 is TGTGCCAGTAGCACCGGGGGGGGATTCTACGAGCAGTACTTC. As protein: CASSTGGGFYEQYF.

The V call is TRBV15, the J call TRBJ2-7; perhaps TRBD2 as D (6 bases). Trimming left V 5 bases short and J 0 bases short, with 11 bases between. The CDR3 covers 14 residues. The germline gives CDR1 LNHNV, CDR2 YYDKDF (reference sequence). CDR3 sequence reads: CATSSGTSSYEQYF. CDR3 in DNA: TGTGCCACCAGCTCTGGGACTTCCTCCTACGAGCAGTACTTC.

The chain uses TRBV11-2 and TRBJ2-7; TRBD1 matches at 9 bases. V lost 5 bases, J lost 3 bases, and 5 bases stayed unmatched. The length of the CDR3 is 14 residues. The germline gives CDR1 SGHAT, CDR2 FQNNGV. CDR3 DNA: TGTGCCAGCAGCCTACCGGGACAGGGCTACGAGCAGTACTTC. Its protein is CASSLPGQGYEQYF. The variable domain in full, completed from reference TRBV11-2 and TRBJ2-7, reads EAGVAQSPRYKIIEKRQSVAFWCNPISGHATLYWYQQILGQGPKLLIQFQNNGVVDDSQLPKDRFSAERLKGVDSTLKIQPAKLEDSAVYLCASSLPGQGYEQYFGPGTRLTVT.

The chain combines TRBV28 with TRBJ2-1; 12 nucleotides match TRBD2. CDR3 length: 16 residues. CDR1 and CDR2 from the germline V gene are MDHEN and SYDVKM. V gave up 2 bases and J gave up 8 bases; unmatched junction bases: 7. The CDR3 nucleotides are TGTGCCAGCAGTTTACCCGGACTAGCGGGAAGGTATGAGCAGTTCTTC. Its protein is CASSLPGLAGRYEQFF.

The chain carries TRBV5-5 and TRBJ2-7; 8 bases map to TRBD2. Trimming cost V 4 bases and J 6 bases; bases outside gene matches: 6. Germline V gene data show CDR1 as SGHKS and CDR2 as YYEKEE (reference sequence). The CDR3 spans 13 residues. CDR3 region: CASSPLGGAEQYF. DNA for the CDR3: TGTGCCAGCAGCCCTCTCGGGGGGGCCGAGCAGTACTTC. The variable domain in full, with the rest retrieved from reference TRBV5-5 and TRBJ2-7, is DAGVTQSPTHLIKTRGQQVTLRCSPISGHKSVSWYQQVLGQGPQFIFQYYEKEERGRGNFPDRFSARQFPNYSSELNVNALLLGDSALYLCASSPLGGAEQYFGPGTRLTVT.

The chain is built from TRBV12-2 and TRBJ1-5; TRBD1 is the table's D call and was not checked against the DNA. TRBV12-2 is a pseudogene segment. There are 18 residues in the CDR3. The chain's CDR3 is CASRPSPGTKYSNQPQHF. The CDR3 DNA sequence: TGTGCAAGTCGCCCGAGCCCCGGGACAAAATATAGCAATCAGCCCCAGCATTTT.

The chain employs TRBV7-8 and TRBJ1-1, with D perhaps TRBD1 (6 bases). The CDR3 length is 14 residues. V was trimmed by 6 bases and J by 3 bases, leaving 14 bases between them. Germline V gene sequence: CDR1 SGHVS, CDR2 FQNEAQ. CDR3 residues: CASRRSAGDTEAFF. As DNA, the CDR3 is TGTGCCAGCAGACGTTCTGCAGGGGACACTGAAGCTTTCTTT.

The chain carries TRBV29-1 and TRBJ2-1; TRBD2 matches 13 bases. From germline, CDR1 is SQVTM and CDR2 ANQGSEA. The V segment lost 4 bases and the J segment 8 bases; nucleotides outside the gene matches: 5. This CDR3 spans 14 amino acids. The CDR3 DNA reads as TGCAGCGTTGTGGGACTAGCGGGAATTGATGAGCAGTTCTTC. Translating gives CSVVGLAGIDEQFF.

The V call is TRBV6-5, the J call TRBJ2-1; tentative D call: TRBD2 (6 bases). The CDR3 covers 11 residues. V lost 9 bases to trimming and J lost 5 bases, with 8 bases between them. The germline gives CDR1 MNHEY, CDR2 SVGAGI. Here the CDR3 DNA reads TGTGCCAGTTTAGCGGACAATGAGCAGTTCTTC. Translated, it gives CASLADNEQFF.

The chain carries TRBV14 and TRBJ1-4, with 7 bases fitting TRBD1. The junction had 2 bases not matched to a gene; V was cut back by 5 bases and J by 8 bases. The CDR3 extends over 12 amino acids. Germline loops: CDR1 SGHDN, CDR2 FVKESK. CDR3 sequence reads: CASSWGQEKLFF. The DNA for the CDR3 is TGTGCCAGCAGCTGGGGACAGGAAAAACTGTTTTTT.

J is TRBJ2-7 and V is TRBV6-5; 11 bases match TRBD1. The CDR3 sequence is 16 residues long. J lost 3 bases, V lost 2 bases, and 6 bases had no gene match. Germline V CDR1 and CDR2: MNHEY, SVGAGI. In DNA form, the CDR3 reads TGTGCCAGCAGTTACCTCGGACAGGGGGCCGACTACGAGCAGTACTTC. This translates into CASSYLGQGADYEQYF.

This chain joins TRBV5-1 and TRBJ2-3; TRBD2 matches 15 bases. The V and J ends lost 4 bases and 4 bases, in that order; junction bases with no gene match: 4. The CDR3 consists of 16 residues. Germline-derived CDR1 and CDR2 are SGHRS and YFSETQ. CDR3 bases: TGCGCCAGCAGCCCGGGACTAGCGGGAGGCGCAGATACGCAGTATTTT. It specifies CASSPGLAGGADTQYF.

The V call is TRBV4-3, the J call TRBJ2-7, with 8 bases fitting TRBD1. This CDR3 spans 15 amino acids. Germline V gene lookup returns CDR1 LGHNA and CDR2 YSLEER. The junction had 5 bases not matched to a gene; V was cut back by 2 bases and J by 2 bases. The CDR3 sequence: CASSQTGTGPYEQYF. As DNA, the CDR3 is TGCGCCAGCAGCCAAACCGGGACAGGTCCCTACGAGCAGTACTTC.

The chain uses TRBV5-4 and TRBJ1-4; unclear D gene. Germline V gene lookup returns CDR1 SGHNT and CDR2 YYREEE (reference sequence). The CDR3 is 14 residues long. V lost 1 base, J lost 5 bases, and 9 bases lay in between. CDR3 residues: CASSLPGANEKLFF. In nucleotides, the CDR3 is TGTGCCAGCAGCTTGCCGGGAGCCAATGAAAAACTGTTTTTT.

The V and J genes are TRBV29-1 and TRBJ2-7; D is unresolved. V shed 4 bases and J shed 2 bases, with 15 bases lying between them. The CDR3 covers 14 residues. Per germline, CDR1 SQVTM and CDR2 ANQGSEA. CDR3 in amino acids: CSVGAEKPPYEQYF. CDR3 nucleotide sequence: TGCAGCGTTGGGGCAGAAAAACCTCCCTACGAGCAGTACTTC.

This clone was picked up a small number of times. This chain connects TRBV6-5 to TRBJ1-4; 9 bases match TRBD1. The CDR3 totals 14 residues. The junction had 3 bases not matched to a gene; V was cut back by 6 bases and J by 4 bases. Per germline, CDR1 MNHEY and CDR2 SVGAGI. The chain's CDR3 is CASRTGGGNEKLFF. The CDR3 bases are TGTGCCAGCAGAACAGGGGGCGGTAATGAAAAACTGTTTTTT.

This rearrangement joins TRBV6-6 to TRBJ2-7, with TRBD2 matching 9 bases. CDR3 length equals 15 residues. Germline V gives CDR1 MNHNY, CDR2 SVGAGI (reference sequence). J gave up 9 bases and V 5 bases, and 14 bases lay outside the gene matches. The CDR3 loop reads CASSIGLALNAGQYF. The CDR3 coding sequence is TGTGCCAGCAGTATCGGACTAGCGTTGAATGCCGGGCAGTACTTC.

In its sample, this clone was seen once. This rearrangement joins TRBV6-6 to TRBJ2-3; TRBD2 might be the D (6 bases). The CDR3 contains 16 residues. The germline V gene has CDR1 MNHNY and CDR2 SVGAGI (reference sequence). With 0 bases removed from V and 2 bases from J, the gap between germline ends came to 12 bases. The CDR3 nucleotides are TGTGCCAGCAGTTACTCACTAGCAGAATACACAGATACGCAGTATTTT. Amino acid sequence: CASSYSLAEYTDTQYF.